The clone carrying this T cell receptor (beta chain) was detected only a few times. The antigen is undetermined. V was trimmed by 6 bases and J by 0 bases, leaving 17 bases between them. The CDR3 covers 16 residues. In germline, CDR1 is SGHVS, CDR2 FQNEAQ. Per sample, at least 6 micrograms of total RNA were extracted. Primed by a sample-barcoded 5' primer and a J-beta primer mix, a second PCR proceeded for about 6 to 11 cycles. Each CDR3 protein gets one entry after TCRdb re-called the 5' RACE reads with MiXCR. This sample carries under 2,000,000 distinct CDR3 sequences, roughly 52% of them seen once, and the ten largest clones take 2.1%. This sample is part of a study of blood T cells in healthy people across ages. Findings and limits, study-wide: Estimates drawn from one million T cells were deemed to understate diversity. Among long-lived donors, naive CD4+ cells were more numerous and diversity higher than in aged donors.

The chain couples TRBV7-8 to TRBJ1-2, with D possibly TRBD1 on 5 matching bases. What was sequenced was blood. This clonotype originated in a woman in her forties in good health. CDR3 region: CASRSQQDTSNYGYTF. The CDR3 DNA sequence: TGTGCCAGCAGATCCCAGCAGGACACTTCTAACTATGGCTACACCTTC.